What follows are 2 T cell receptor beta chains derived from one specimen sequenced in a study of PD-1 blockade in classical Hodgkin lymphoma. All patients relapsed after autologous stem cell transplantation, and brentuximab vedotin exposure varied. Libraries were prepared by immunoSEQ multiplex PCR; TCRdb keeps only in-frame clonotypes and omits some of them. The sample holds 10,000 or so clones; 76% are singletons and the top ten take roughly 24%. The starting material was peripheral blood mononuclear cells (PBMCs), obtained at baseline. These receptors came from a human donor with classical Hodgkin lymphoma.

The chain joins TRBV11-3 to TRBJ1-3, with D hard to call. Germline CDR1 reads SGHNT; CDR2 reads YENEEA. V dropped 9 bases and J dropped 1 base, with 19 bases sitting between them. The CDR3 runs 16 residues. CDR3 protein: CASIPQAANSGNTIYF. Here the CDR3 DNA reads TGTGCCAGTATCCCCCAGGCGGCAAATTCTGGAAACACCATATATTTT.

The genes are TRBV6-1 and TRBJ2-3; D is possibly TRBD1 (6 bases). Germline V gene lookup returns CDR1 MNHNS and CDR2 SASEGT. The CDR3 runs 19 residues. Deletions cut 0 bases from V and 5 bases from J, with 24 bases between. Here the CDR3 DNA reads TGTGCCAGCAGTGAAGCGTTTCTTCAGGGGAGTTGGTACATAGATACGCAGTATTTT. This sequence encodes CASSEAFLQGSWYIDTQYF.